This TCR beta chain was found in a study of blood T cell repertoires in COVID-19. This CDR3 spans 12 amino acids. Germline V gene sequence: CDR1 WNHNN, CDR2 SYGVQD (reference sequence). Trimming took off 2 bases at V and 8 bases at J, with 7 bases between the two ends. Profiled with immunoSEQ multiplex PCR; TCRdb holds only in-frame clones, not every one. The sample lists around 50,000 clones, about 82% occurring once. The source material was peripheral blood. This TCR came from a woman aged 60-75 years with acute or convalescent COVID-19. The rearrangement uses TRBV10-1 and TRBJ2-1, with D maybe TRBD2 (5 bases). CDR3 in amino acids: CASSEGRDEQFF. CDR3 coding DNA: TGCGCCAGCAGTGAGGGGCGGGATGAGCAGTTCTTC.